The next 9 T cell receptor beta chains were all read from a single sample in a study of T cell repertoires in aging, cancer and after chemotherapy. A mixed TRB-A/B primer pool amplified rearranged TRB by multiplex touch-down PCR. Each CDR3 protein is one row after TCRdb ran MiXCR on the multiplex PCR reads. Among a few thousand distinct CDR3 sequences listed, around 30% were seen once. TCR beta rearrangements were amplified from peripheral blood genomic DNA. The sample was blood. The receptors were gathered from a human donor with a solid tumor.

The chain joins TRBV7-2 to TRBJ2-5; TRBD1 might be the D (5 bases). V lost 0 bases, J lost 0 bases, and 8 bases lay in between. Germline lookup yields CDR1 SGHTA and CDR2 FQGNSA. This CDR3 comprises 15 residues. The CDR3, as DNA: TGTGCCAGCAGCTTAGCCCCAGGGAACCAAGAGACCCAGTACTTC. It codes for CASSLAPGNQETQYF.

The rearrangement links TRBV11-1 to TRBJ1-6; maybe TRBD1 (5 bases). The CDR3 covers 14 residues. Germline V CDR1 and CDR2: SGHAT, FQDESV (reference sequence). With 2 bases removed from V and 5 bases from J, the gap between germline ends came to 7 bases. The CDR3 coding sequence is TGTGCCAGCAGCTTAATAGGGGATAATTCACCCCTCCACTTT. This encodes CASSLIGDNSPLHF. Filled out from reference TRBV11-1 and TRBJ1-6, the complete variable domain reads EAEVAQSPRYKITEKSQAVAFWCDPISGHATLYWYRQILGQGPELLVQFQDESVVDDSQLPKDRFSAERLKGVDSTLKIQPAELGDSAMYLCASSLIGDNSPLHFGNGTRLTVT.

The V and J genes are TRBV24-1 and TRBJ2-7; unclear D gene. Germline V gene lookup returns CDR1 KGHDR and CDR2 SFDVKD. CDR3 size: 15 residues. V shed 3 bases and J shed 2 bases, with 13 bases lying between them. As DNA, the CDR3 is TGTGCCACCAGTGATCCCACACGGAAACCCTACGAGCAGTACTTC. It yields the protein CATSDPTRKPYEQYF.

This clonotype is medium-sized in the sample. This sequence joins TRBV29-1 and TRBJ1-1, with D possibly TRBD1 on 6 matching bases. The CDR3 extends over 14 amino acids. Per germline, CDR1 SQVTM and CDR2 ANQGSEA. Trimming left V 1 base short and J 4 bases short, with 13 bases between. The CDR3 DNA sequence: TGCAGCGTTGAAGTGGGGGGCAGGGGCACTGAAGCTTTCTTT. Its translation: CSVEVGGRGTEAFF.

This clonotype came up a few times. This rearrangement joins TRBV12-3 or TRBV12-4 to TRBJ2-1; TRBD2 agrees at 15 bases. Germline trimming cut 4 bases from V and 1 base from J; bases unmatched to any gene: 8. This CDR3 comprises 19 residues. The CDR3 sequence: CASSYPPGLAGGSYNEQFF. The CDR3 DNA sequence: TGTGCCAGCAGTTACCCGCCGGGACTAGCGGGGGGTTCCTACAATGAGCAGTTCTTC.

This clonotype was picked up a small number of times. The chain combines TRBV6-2 or TRBV6-3 with TRBJ2-7; D ambiguous. CDR1 is MNHEY and CDR2 is SVGEGT in the germline V gene. Trimming took off 0 bases at V and 5 bases at J, with 5 bases between the two ends. The CDR3 covers 12 residues. CDR3 in amino acids: CASSYSRHEQYF. CDR3 DNA: TGTGCCAGCAGTTACTCGAGGCACGAGCAGTACTTC.

Only a few counts were recorded for this clonotype. The rearrangement uses TRBV6-4 and TRBJ2-2, with D tentatively TRBD1 or TRBD2 (5 bases each). Trimming took off 4 bases at V and 5 bases at J, with 11 bases between the two ends. The germline V gene has CDR1 MRHNA and CDR2 SNTAGT. The CDR3 consists of 14 residues. This CDR3 reads CASSVAWGTGELFF. The CDR3 DNA reads as TGTGCCAGCAGTGTCGCCTGGGGGACCGGGGAGCTGTTTTTT.

The rearrangement uses TRBV10-3 and TRBJ1-6; TRBD1 might be the D (5 bases). From germline, CDR1 is ENHRY and CDR2 SYGVKD. The CDR3 loop spans 15 amino acids. V lost 0 bases to trimming and J lost 3 bases, with 6 bases between them. The CDR3 is CAISESQGYNSPLHF. The CDR3 bases are TGTGCCATCAGTGAGTCCCAGGGCTATAATTCACCCCTCCACTTT.

The rearrangement joins TRBV19 to TRBJ2-1, with 9 nucleotides matching TRBD2. Trimming cost V 3 bases and J 3 bases; bases outside gene matches: 3. Germline-derived CDR1 and CDR2 are LNHDA and SQIVND (reference sequence). The CDR3 is 15 residues long. The CDR3, as DNA: TGTGCCAGTAGTATTAGTAGCGGGGGCTACAATGAGCAGTTCTTC. Amino acids: CASSISSGGYNEQFF. The variable domain in full, completed from reference TRBV19 and TRBJ2-1, reads DGGITQSPKYLFRKEGQNVTLSCEQNLNHDAMYWYRQDPGQGLRLIYYSQIVNDFQKGDIAEGYSVSREKKESFPLTVTSAQKNPTAFYLCASSISSGGYNEQFFGPGTRLTVL.